Shown below are 9 T cell receptor beta chains from a single sample sequenced in a study of radiation and T cells in renal cell carcinoma. Here immunoSEQ multiplex PCR was the method, and the copy in TCRdb shows in-frame clones only, minus some. The repertoire includes around 95,000 clones, 80% to 90% of them detected once, and approximately 7.8% sits in the top ten. As for time point: blood 4 weeks post-SBRT, at nephrectomy. The treatment here: 15 Gy SBRT to primary tumor, nephrectomy 4 weeks later. The sequencing used blood, collected from a patient whose treatment included radiotherapy and nephrectomy. The receptors were gathered from a man aged 60 to 69 with renal cell carcinoma.

This clone has only a few counts. V and J are TRBV5-6 and TRBJ1-2, with a possible D match to TRBD1 (5 bases). Per germline, CDR1 SGHDT and CDR2 YYEEEE. The CDR3 extends over 13 amino acids. The germline V and J ends were trimmed by 3 bases and 4 bases, with 10 bases remaining between them. The CDR3 loop reads CASSSGTAYGYTF. The CDR3 DNA is TGTGCCAGCAGCTCCGGGACGGCCTATGGCTACACCTTC.

The chain recombines TRBV11-2 with TRBJ1-4; D is possibly TRBD1 (6 bases). Trimming cost V 2 bases and J 7 bases, with 17 bases left between them. This CDR3 contains 16 residues. The V gene's germline CDR1 is SGHAT and CDR2 FQNNGV. In DNA, the CDR3 is TGTGCCAGCAGCTTATTGTGGGGGCAGGGAGGTGAAAAACTGTTTTTT. Its protein product is CASSLLWGQGGEKLFF.

In nucleotides, the CDR3 is TGCGCCAGCAGCATGGGGACTAGCGGAAACAATGAGCAGTTCTTC. Protein product: CASSMGTSGNNEQFF. This chain joins TRBV5-1 and TRBJ2-1, with 11 bases fitting TRBD2. Germline-derived CDR1 and CDR2 are SGHRS and YFSETQ. The V gene end was trimmed by 4 bases and the J gene end by 5 bases; junction bases not matched to a gene: 5. The CDR3 has 15 residues.

This rearrangement joins TRBV27 to TRBJ1-1, with D possibly TRBD1 on 6 matching bases. Germline lookup yields CDR1 MNHEY and CDR2 SMNVEV (reference sequence). V lost 3 bases, J lost 4 bases, and 12 bases lay in between. The CDR3 consists of 14 residues. The CDR3 protein is CASSFGGWGTEAFF. As DNA, the CDR3 is TGTGCCAGCAGTTTTGGGGGCTGGGGCACTGAAGCTTTCTTT.

The genes are TRBV28 and TRBJ2-3, with 8 bases fitting TRBD1. CDR1 and CDR2 from the germline V gene are MDHEN and SYDVKM. V lost 8 bases, J lost 1 base, and 17 bases stayed unmatched. This CDR3 contains 18 residues. In nucleotides, the CDR3 is TGTGCCAGCCTCCTAGGACAGGGAATTTCCACGCGCACAGATACGCAGTATTTT. Its protein is CASLLGQGISTRTDTQYF.

V is TRBV7-9 and J is TRBJ1-4; TRBD1 is a possible D gene (6 bases). Germline values: CDR1 SEHNR, CDR2 FQNEAQ (reference sequence). Trimming took off 1 base at V and 0 bases at J, with 9 bases between the two ends. The CDR3 extends over 16 amino acids. CDR3 DNA sequence: TGTGCCAGCAGCTTAGGAGGGGGTGCAACTAATGAAAAACTGTTTTTT. Residues: CASSLGGGATNEKLFF.

This sequence joins TRBV6-6 and TRBJ2-5; 8 nucleotides match TRBD1. Judging by the DNA end, TRBJ2-7 fits better; the J call may be wrong. CDR3 length: 15 amino acids. Germline V gene lookup returns CDR1 MNHNY and CDR2 SVGAGI (reference sequence). The CDR3 loop reads CASSQRTGSGYEQYF. The CDR3 DNA is TGTGCCAGCAGTCAACGGACAGGGTCTGGGTACGAGCAGTACTTC.

The chain is built from TRBV10-2 and TRBJ2-7; 11 bases map to TRBD2. This CDR3 is 17 amino acids long. Per germline, CDR1 WSHSY and CDR2 SAAADI. Unmatched junction bases numbered 8, after V lost 4 bases and J lost 0 bases. CDR3 protein: CASSANRLAGFSYEQYF. DNA of the CDR3: TGCGCCAGCAGTGCGAACCGACTAGCGGGATTCTCCTACGAGCAGTACTTC.

The chain has TRBV29-1 and TRBJ2-3; maybe TRBD1 (5 bases). CDR3 length: 13 amino acids. Per germline, CDR1 SQVTM and CDR2 ANQGSEA. Trimming took off 6 bases at V and 3 bases at J, with 13 bases between the two ends. CDR3 DNA sequence: TGCAGCGTCTACAGGATAGAGACAGATACGCAGTATTTT. It specifies CSVYRIETDTQYF.